This TCR beta chain derives from a study of shared clonotypes between healthy human individuals. Data came from immunoSEQ multiplex PCR; TCRdb stores just in-frame clones and leaves some out. The repertoire consists of 2.5 million or so clones, with 85% to 95% occurring once and the leading ten covering around 0.15%. V was clipped by 4 bases and J by 7 bases, with 11 bases between them. Germline lookup yields CDR1 LNHDA and CDR2 SQIVND (reference sequence). CDR3 length: 12 amino acids. The sample was naive CD4+ T cells sorted from blood. Regarding subset: CD45RA+ positively selected. This chain joins TRBV19 and TRBJ2-7; D gene uncertain. This receptor was identified in a man aged 18-30 years in good health. CDR3 DNA: TGTGCCAGTAGTACCCAAGGACCAGAGCAGTACTTC. It encodes CASSTQGPEQYF. Full variable domain (rest looked up from reference TRBV19 and TRBJ2-7): DGGITQSPKYLFRKEGQNVTLSCEQNLNHDAMYWYRQDPGQGLRLIYYSQIVNDFQKGDIAEGYSVSREKKESFPLTVTSAQKNPTAFYLCASSTQGPEQYFGPGTRLTVT.